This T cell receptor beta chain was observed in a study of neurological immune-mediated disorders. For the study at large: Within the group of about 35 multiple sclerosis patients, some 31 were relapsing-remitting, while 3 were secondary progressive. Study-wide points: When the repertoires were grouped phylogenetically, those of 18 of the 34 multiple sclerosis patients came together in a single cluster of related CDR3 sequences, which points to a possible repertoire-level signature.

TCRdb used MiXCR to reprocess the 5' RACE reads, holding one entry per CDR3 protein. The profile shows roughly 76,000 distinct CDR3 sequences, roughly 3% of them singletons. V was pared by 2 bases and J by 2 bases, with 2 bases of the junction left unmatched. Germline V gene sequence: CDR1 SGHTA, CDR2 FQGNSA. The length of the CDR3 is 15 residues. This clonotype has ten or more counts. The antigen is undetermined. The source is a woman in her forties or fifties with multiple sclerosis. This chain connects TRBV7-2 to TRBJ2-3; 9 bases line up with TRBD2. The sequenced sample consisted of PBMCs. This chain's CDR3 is CASSLLAGLTDTQYF. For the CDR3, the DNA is TGTGCCAGCAGCTTACTAGCGGGGCTCACAGATACGCAGTATTTT.